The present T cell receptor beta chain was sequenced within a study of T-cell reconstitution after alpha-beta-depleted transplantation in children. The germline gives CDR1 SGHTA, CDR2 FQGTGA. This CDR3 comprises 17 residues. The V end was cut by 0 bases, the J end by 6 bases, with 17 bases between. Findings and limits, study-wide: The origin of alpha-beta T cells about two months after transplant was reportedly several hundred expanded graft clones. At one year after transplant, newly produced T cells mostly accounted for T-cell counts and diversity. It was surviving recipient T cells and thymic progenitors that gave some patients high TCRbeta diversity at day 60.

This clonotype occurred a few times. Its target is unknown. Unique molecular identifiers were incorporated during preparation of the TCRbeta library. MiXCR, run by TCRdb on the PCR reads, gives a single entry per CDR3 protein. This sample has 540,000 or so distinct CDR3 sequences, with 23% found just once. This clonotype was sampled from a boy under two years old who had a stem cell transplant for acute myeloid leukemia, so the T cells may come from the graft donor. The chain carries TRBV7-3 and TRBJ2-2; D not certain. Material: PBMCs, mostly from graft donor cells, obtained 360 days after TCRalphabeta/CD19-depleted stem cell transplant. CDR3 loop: CASSLTLSPTSPGELFF. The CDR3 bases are TGTGCCAGCAGCTTAACGTTAAGTCCCACTTCCCCCGGGGAGCTGTTTTTT.